Following are 16 T cell receptor beta chains from one sample sequenced in a study of cytomegalovirus exposure and HLA in healthy donors. Assay: immunoSEQ multiplex PCR; the TCRdb copy retains only in-frame clones and omits some. The sample records about 56,000 clones, almost 97% being singletons. The sequenced sample was PBMCs. Receptor source: a woman under 30 in good health and CMV-seronegative.

The gene calls are TRBV19 and TRBJ2-7; TRBD2 matches 7 bases. The V gene end was trimmed by 8 bases and the J gene end by 4 bases; junction bases not matched to a gene: 8. The V gene's germline CDR1 is LNHDA and CDR2 SQIVND (reference sequence). The CDR3 has 13 residues. CDR3 nucleotides: TGTGCCAGTCGAGGGAGGGGCGGGTACGAGCAGTACTTC. Protein: CASRGRGGYEQYF.

The chain is built from TRBV19 and TRBJ2-1; a weak D match, TRBD2 (5 bases). The CDR3 sequence is 14 residues long. Trimming cost V 5 bases and J 7 bases, with 15 bases left between them. From germline, CDR1 is LNHDA and CDR2 SQIVND (reference sequence). CDR3 bases: TGTGCCAGTAGTGGGAGAGGGATGGGGAATGAGCAGTTCTTC. Protein: CASSGRGMGNEQFF. The full variable domain, rest sourced from reference TRBV19 and TRBJ2-1, is DGGITQSPKYLFRKEGQNVTLSCEQNLNHDAMYWYRQDPGQGLRLIYYSQIVNDFQKGDIAEGYSVSREKKESFPLTVTSAQKNPTAFYLCASSGRGMGNEQFFGPGTRLTVL.

V and J are TRBV7-2 and TRBJ2-6, with TRBD1 identical over 11 bases. CDR1 and CDR2 from the germline V gene are SGHTA and FQGNSA. CDR3 length equals 17 residues. Trimming took 6 bases from V and 2 from J; bases not matched to a gene: 6. This CDR3 is CASRPRTGGAGANVLTF. Here the CDR3 DNA reads TGTGCCAGCAGACCACGGACAGGGGGCGCTGGGGCCAACGTCCTGACTTTC.

Only one count was recorded for this clone. The chain carries TRBV7-2 and TRBJ1-1; the D gene is possibly TRBD1 (5 bases). Germline lookup yields CDR1 SGHTA and CDR2 FQGNSA. The CDR3 extends over 11 amino acids. V lost 1 base and J lost 8, with 5 bases in between. The CDR3 sequence: CASSLGTEAFF. The CDR3 DNA reads as TGTGCCAGCAGCTTAGGGACAGAAGCTTTCTTT.

The J gene is TRBJ1-5, the V gene TRBV18; 8 bases align to TRBD1. The CDR3 is made up of 16 amino acids. V lost 4 bases and J lost 1; bases outside the gene matches: 6. Germline V gene sequence: CDR1 KGHSH, CDR2 LQKENI. The CDR3: CASSRLGQGSNQPQHF. CDR3 sequence (DNA): TGTGCCAGCTCACGGCTAGGACAGGGAAGCAATCAGCCCCAGCATTTT.

This chain links TRBV6-1 with TRBJ2-3; 7 bases match TRBD1. The length of the CDR3 is 14 residues. J gave up 1 base and V 5 bases, and 3 bases lay outside the gene matches. CDR1 MNHNS and CDR2 SASEGT come from the germline V gene. The CDR3 nucleotides are TGTGCCAGCAGTCCAGGGGGAGGCACAGATACGCAGTATTTT. This gives the protein CASSPGGGTDTQYF.

The chain recombines TRBV27 with TRBJ2-4; no clear D gene. CDR1 and CDR2 from the germline V gene are MNHEY and SMNVEV (reference sequence). The ends were cut back, 4 bases at V and 7 bases at J, with 11 bases in the middle. The CDR3 consists of 13 residues. The CDR3 sequence: CASSSYPRNIQYF. The CDR3 DNA reads as TGTGCCAGCAGTTCTTACCCGAGGAACATTCAGTACTTC.

V is TRBV28 and J is TRBJ1-2, with a weak D call TRBD1 (6 bases). CDR3 size: 15 residues. V gave up 2 bases and J gave up 4 bases, with 14 bases separating them. Germline CDR1 reads MDHEN; CDR2 reads SYDVKM. The CDR3 sequence is CASSLRALDSYGYTF. The CDR3 DNA reads TGTGCCAGCAGTTTACGGGCATTGGACAGCTATGGCTACACCTTC.

This clone has a single count. The chain recombines TRBV28 with TRBJ2-5, with TRBD1 identical over 8 bases. The CDR3 spans 12 residues. Germline values: CDR1 MDHEN, CDR2 SYDVKM. Germline trimming cut 6 bases from V and 5 bases from J; bases unmatched to any gene: 2. Here the CDR3 reads CASRTGGETQYF. The CDR3 DNA follows: TGTGCCAGCAGAACAGGGGGGGAGACCCAGTACTTC. The full variable domain, in which reference TRBV28 and TRBJ2-5 provide the parts outside the CDR3, is DVKVTQSSRYLVKRTGEKVFLECVQDMDHENMFWYRQDPGLGLRLIYFSYDVKMKEKGDIPEGYSVSREKKERFSLILESASTNQTSMYLCASRTGGETQYFGPGTRLLVL.

The chain is built from TRBV2 and TRBJ2-2; D call uncertain. CDR1 and CDR2 (germline): SNHLY, FYNNEI. The CDR3 has 15 residues. V dropped 2 bases and J dropped 1 base, with 8 bases sitting between them. CDR3 in DNA: TGTGCCAGCAGTGAACGGCGGCAGAACACCGGGGAGCTGTTTTTT. This translates into CASSERRQNTGELFF.

J is TRBJ1-5 and V is TRBV4-3; weak D call: TRBD1 (5 bases). V lost 8 bases and J 5 bases, leaving 16 bases between the germline ends. Germline-derived CDR1 and CDR2 are LGHNA and YSLEER. The CDR3 loop spans 14 amino acids. CDR3 sequence (DNA): TGCGCCAGCTCCTGGGCCCAGGGCGATCAGCCCCAGCATTTT. Encoded protein: CASSWAQGDQPQHF.

The chain has TRBV2 and TRBJ2-1, with 8 bases lining up with TRBD2. Germline trimming cut 8 bases from V and 8 bases from J; bases unmatched to any gene: 5. The CDR3 extends over 12 amino acids. Germline lookup yields CDR1 SNHLY and CDR2 FYNNEI. CDR3 in DNA: TGTGCCAGCCGGACTAGCCACCATGAGCAGTTCTTC. Translating it yields CASRTSHHEQFF.

The rearrangement uses TRBV5-4 and TRBJ2-5; the D gene is possibly TRBD2 (7 bases). Germline values: CDR1 SGHNT, CDR2 YYREEE (reference sequence). The CDR3 runs 16 residues. Trimming pared 0 bases from V and 5 bases from J, leaving 17 bases between. CDR3 DNA: TGTGCCAGCAGCTTGGCCCGGGGGGCTGGTATCGAGACCCAGTACTTC. As protein: CASSLARGAGIETQYF.

The chain uses TRBV19 and TRBJ2-1; D not certain. The germline V and J ends were trimmed by 6 bases and 5 bases, with 11 bases remaining between them. Germline-derived CDR1 and CDR2 are LNHDA and SQIVND (reference sequence). CDR3 length: 13 amino acids. The chain's CDR3 is CASRTYPNNEQFF. The CDR3, as DNA: TGTGCCAGTAGAACCTACCCCAACAATGAGCAGTTCTTC.

This sequence joins TRBV4-3 and TRBJ2-2; maybe TRBD2 (7 bases). V was pared by 0 bases and J by 10 bases, with 21 bases between. Germline V gives CDR1 LGHNA, CDR2 YSLEER. The CDR3 is made up of 17 amino acids. As DNA, the CDR3 is TGCGCCAGCAGCCAAGATATGGTTTGGCAGGGGACTATGGAGCTGTTTTTT. It translates to CASSQDMVWQGTMELFF.

Details on this clone: Compared with germline, one end of the junction differs, possibly owing to a read error. The chain employs TRBV7-3 and TRBJ2-7; D gene uncertain. CDR1 SGHTA and CDR2 FQGTGA come from the germline V gene. The CDR3 extends over 12 amino acids. In DNA form, the CDR3 reads TGTGCCAGCACCTACCTCTCCCACGAGCAGTACTTC. Translated, it gives CASTYLSHEQYF.